The clone carrying this T cell receptor (beta chain) was counted ten times or more. This record belongs to a study of Graves' ophthalmopathy and Graves' hyperthyroidism. TCR beta CDR3 amplification used RNA transcripts. The authors performed first-round RT-PCR with HTBI primers and then a second-round multiplex PCR. From the multiplex PCR reads, TCRdb called clonotypes with MiXCR, one entry per CDR3 protein. This sample has some 400,000 distinct CDR3 sequences, with about 18% found just once. CDR1 and CDR2 from the germline V gene are SNHLY and FYNNEI. Trimming removed 10 bases at V and 0 bases at J, with 10 bases between. This CDR3 spans 14 amino acids.

The rearrangement links TRBV2 to TRBJ2-6, with D unclear. This clonotype originated in a woman between 18 and 29 years old with Graves' ophthalmopathy. The sequenced sample was peripheral blood. This CDR3 reads CAISRPSGANVLTF. The CDR3 nucleotides read TGTGCCATCTCTAGGCCCTCTGGGGCCAACGTCCTGACTTTC.